Below, 14 T cell receptor beta chains from the same sample are listed, as sequenced in a study of response to subunit inactivated influenza vaccine (dated by TCRdb to the late 2010s). The library was built by means of RT-PCR. The sequencing machine was an Illumina HiSeq 2500. Using fastp trimming at Q25 and MiXCR clonotype assembly, TCRdb reanalyzed the public sequencing data and kept in-frame beta chains. A single entry per CDR3 protein holds the most common genes and DNA from its merged rows. This sample has about 540,000 distinct CDR3 sequences in its table, and around 21% of those were observed once. The top ten clonotypes cover 2.8% of the sample. The same sample was also used in a study of T cells expressing NK-cell markers. As the second publication notes: 5'RACE template switching, by which a universal primer site and unique molecular identifiers were added, was used to make TCR beta cDNA libraries.

The specimen was CD4+ T cells sorted from PBMCs, collected roughly 12 days after vaccination. Receptor source: a man between 45 and 60 years old who received an inactivated influenza vaccine. Donor details come from another sample of the same person, matched by shared clones.

This clonotype was counted only a few times. The V and J genes are TRBV5-1 and TRBJ2-3; 7 bases are a match to TRBD1. CDR3 length: 15 residues. V was clipped by 4 bases and J by 2 bases; unmatched bases: 7. Germline assignment: CDR1 SGHRS and CDR2 YFSETQ. The CDR3 DNA reads TGCGCCAGCAGCGGAAGGGGGCAGGTCACAGATACGCAGTATTTT. Translating it yields CASSGRGQVTDTQYF. Drawing the rest from reference TRBV5-1 and TRBJ2-3, the complete variable domain is KAGVTQTPRYLIKTRGQQVTLSCSPISGHRSVSWYQQTPGQGLQFLFEYFSETQRNKGNFPGRFSGRQFSNSRSEMNVSTLELGDSALYLCASSGRGQVTDTQYFGPGTRLTVL.

This sequence joins TRBV7-9 and TRBJ2-1; no clear D gene. Germline lookup yields CDR1 SEHNR and CDR2 FQNEAQ (reference sequence). The CDR3 sequence is 14 residues long. V was pared by 1 base and J by 5 bases, with 9 bases between. The CDR3 coding sequence is TGTGCCAGCAGCTTAGTTGTTGACAACAATGAGCAGTTCTTC. The encoded protein is CASSLVVDNNEQFF.

This clonotype appeared a few times. The chain links TRBV5-5 to TRBJ1-1; the D gene is possibly TRBD1 (5 bases). Germline assignment: CDR1 SGHKS and CDR2 YYEKEE (reference sequence). The ends were cut back, 4 bases at V and 3 bases at J, with 16 bases in the middle. CDR3 length: 15 residues. The CDR3 sequence: CASSLSSGGYTEAFF. The DNA of the CDR3 is TGTGCCAGCAGCCTCAGTTCTGGGGGTTACACTGAAGCTTTCTTT. The complete variable domain, with remaining parts taken from reference TRBV5-5 and TRBJ1-1, reads DAGVTQSPTHLIKTRGQQVTLRCSPISGHKSVSWYQQVLGQGPQFIFQYYEKEERGRGNFPDRFSARQFPNYSSELNVNALLLGDSALYLCASSLSSGGYTEAFFGQGTRLTVV.

The chain joins TRBV14 to TRBJ1-5; D remains unclear. CDR3 length: 12 residues. Trimming shortened V by 0 bases and J by 10 bases, and 7 bases separated the two germline ends. The germline CDR1 and CDR2 sequences are SGHDN and FVKESK. CDR3 amino acids: CASSQESGPQHF. In DNA, the CDR3 is TGTGCCAGCAGCCAAGAATCTGGACCCCAGCATTTT.

The rearrangement links TRBV20-1 to TRBJ1-3; 9 bases agree with TRBD1. V lost 3 bases to trimming and J lost 2 bases; unmatched junction nucleotides: 2. Germline V CDR1 and CDR2: DFQATT, SNEGSKA (reference sequence). The CDR3 length is 14 residues. CDR3 region: CSASRQGAGNTIYF. DNA of the CDR3: TGCAGTGCTAGCCGACAGGGGGCTGGAAACACCATATATTTT.

J is TRBJ2-7 and V is TRBV24-1, with 9 bases lining up with TRBD2. V trimming: 7 bases; J trimming: 7 bases; junction bases outside the gene matches: 7. In germline, CDR1 is KGHDR, CDR2 SFDVKD. The CDR3 is made up of 13 amino acids. The CDR3 bases are TGTGCCACCAGCAGGAGCGGGGGGCGAGAGCAGTACTTC. Protein: CATSRSGGREQYF.

This clonotype appeared a few times. CDR3 nucleotides: TGTGCCAGCAGCTTAGGTCAGGGCACCACTGAAGCTTTCTTT. It is translated as CASSLGQGTTEAFF. This chain links TRBV7-9 with TRBJ1-1; the D gene is possibly TRBD1 (5 bases). Trimming took 1 base from V and 4 from J, leaving 10 bases between them. Per the germline V gene, CDR1 is SEHNR and CDR2 is FQNEAQ (reference sequence). The CDR3 has 14 amino acids.

The CDR3 nucleotides read TGTGCCACCACGGGCGGGGTCAGCACAGATACGCAGTATTTT. Translating gives CATTGGVSTDTQYF. The V gene is TRBV2, the J gene TRBJ2-3; weak D call: TRBD2 (6 bases). Germline assignment: CDR1 SNHLY and CDR2 FYNNEI. This CDR3 is built from 14 residues. The germline V and J ends were trimmed by 10 bases and 0 bases, with 14 bases remaining between them.

J is TRBJ2-7 and V is TRBV3-1; TRBD1 aligns across 9 bases. The germline CDR1 and CDR2 sequences are LGHDT and YNNKEL (reference sequence). V was pared by 0 bases and J by 4 bases, with 4 bases of the junction left unmatched. CDR3 length: 15 amino acids. The CDR3 loop is CASSQERTGEYEQYF. The CDR3 region has the DNA TGTGCCAGCAGCCAAGAGAGGACAGGGGAATACGAGCAGTACTTC.

V usage is TRBV16 and J usage is TRBJ2-1; D is unresolved. The CDR3 spans 14 residues. Trimming removed 0 bases at V and 7 bases at J, with 10 bases between. The germline gives CDR1 KGHSY, CDR2 FQNENV. CDR3 region: CASSQSGPRNEQFF. The CDR3 coding sequence is TGTGCCAGCAGCCAATCGGGCCCCAGGAATGAGCAGTTCTTC.

This clonotype was observed a few times. The DNA of the CDR3 is TGTGCCAGCCGCCCGGGGAACATTCGCACCGGCGAGACCCAGTACTTC. Amino acid sequence: CASRPGNIRTGETQYF. The chain uses TRBV6-2 or TRBV6-3 and TRBJ2-5; D possibly corresponds to TRBD2 (5 bases). V lost 8 bases to trimming and J lost 5 bases, with 24 bases between them. Germline V lookup: CDR1 MNHEY, CDR2 SVGEGT. The CDR3 consists of 16 residues.

This clonotype was counted between two and nine times. The V gene is TRBV28, the J gene TRBJ1-6; 7 bases match TRBD1. Germline CDR1 and CDR2: MDHEN and SYDVKM. The V gene end was trimmed by 5 bases and the J gene end by 7 bases; junction bases not matched to a gene: 8. The CDR3 contains 15 residues. CDR3 loop: CASSPSDRRNSPLHF. The DNA of the CDR3 is TGTGCCAGCAGTCCGTCGGACAGGCGCAATTCACCCCTCCACTTT. Variable domain in full (rest from reference TRBV28 and TRBJ1-6): DVKVTQSSRYLVKRTGEKVFLECVQDMDHENMFWYRQDPGLGLRLIYFSYDVKMKEKGDIPEGYSVSREKKERFSLILESASTNQTSMYLCASSPSDRRNSPLHFGNGTRLTVT.

This clonotype was observed a few times. V is TRBV18 and J is TRBJ2-7; the match to TRBD1 covers 8 bases. CDR3 length: 14 residues. Trimming removed 3 bases from V and 5 bases from J; junction bases left unmatched: 6. Germline assignment: CDR1 KGHSH and CDR2 LQKENI. DNA of the CDR3: TGTGCCAGCTCACCGCCGCAGGGGGCTAACGAGCAGTACTTC. It translates to CASSPPQGANEQYF.

V and J are TRBV11-2 and TRBJ2-2, with D uncertain. Germline V gene sequence: CDR1 SGHAT, CDR2 FQNNGV. The CDR3 is made up of 13 amino acids. V lost 4 bases and J 6 bases, leaving 9 bases between the germline ends. The CDR3 DNA is TGTGCCAGCAGCTCCACGAGGCCCGGGGAGCTGTTTTTT. Its protein is CASSSTRPGELFF.